The rows below give T cell receptor beta chains drawn from one sample of a study of T cell repertoires in cytomegalovirus infection. These TCRs' antigens remain unknown. TCRdb re-derived calls from the reads in MiXCR, one entry per CDR3 protein. In the table there are about 890,000 distinct CDR3 sequences, around 31% of which are singletons. This material consisted of cultured CD8+ T cells from PBMCs, taken from culture after CMV antigen stimulation. The receptor set was obtained from a human donor in good health (CMV status not recorded). Some clones in this sample may be carry-over from other donors' samples. Both conserved end residues are part of each CDR3. D genes are given only for firm matches. A row's size may be missing; if present it is once, few, many or a size class.

TRBD2,TRBV19,TRBJ2-2,few,TGTGCCAGTAGTTGGGGACTAGCCGTAACCGGGGAGCTGTTTTTT,CASSWGLAVTGELFF
TRBD1,TRBV6-5,TRBJ2-5,few,TGTGCCAGCAGACAGGGGGCTGGGGAGACCCAGTACTTC,CASRQGAGETQYF
NA,TRBV27,TRBJ2-5,NA,TGTGCCAGCAGTTTATCGTTTATGGAGACCCAGTACTTC,CASSLSFMETQYF
TRBD2,TRBV3-1,TRBJ2-3,few,TGTGCCAGCAGCCAAGATCTTTGGGCTAGCGGGGAGACAGATACGCAGTATTTT,CASSQDLWASGETDTQYF
NA,TRBV6-2/TRBV6-3,TRBJ1-5,NA,TGTGCCAGCAGTTACTCGGGGATCGGTCAGCCCCAGCATTTT,CASSYSGIGQPQHF
NA,TRBV9,TRBJ2-3,many,TGTGCCAGCAGCGTAGGAGGGACAGATACGCAGTATTTT,CASSVGGTDTQYF
TRBD2,TRBV7-6,TRBJ2-7,NA,TGTGCCAGCAGCTTAGTCTCTAGCGGGTCCAGCTCCTACGAGCAGTACTTC,CASSLVSSGSSSYEQYF
NA,TRBV7-4,TRBJ2-1,few,TGTGCCAGCAGAGGACAGCCATCGACTAGAGGGAACAATGAGCAGTTCTTC,CASRGQPSTRGNNEQFF
TRBD2,TRBV4-2,TRBJ2-3,few,TGTGCCAGCAGCCAAGATGGCCCAGCGGGGCGCACAGATACGCAGTATTTT,CASSQDGPAGRTDTQYF
NA,TRBV12-3/TRBV12-4,TRBJ1-2,NA,TGTGCCAGCAGCTGGACAGTTGCCGCTGGCTACACCTTC,CASSWTVAAGYTF
NA,TRBV7-9,TRBJ1-3,once,TGTGCCAGCAGCTTAGGCGCGGGTTTGGAAGGAAACACCATATATTTT,CASSLGAGLEGNTIYF
TRBD1,TRBV5-4,TRBJ2-5,few,TGTGCCAGCAGCTTGGAACAGGGGGTGGGCCACGGGGAGACCCAGTACTTC,CASSLEQGVGHGETQYF
NA,TRBV2,TRBJ2-5,few,TGTGCCAGCAGTGAGGGGGGATGGAAAGAGACCCAGTACTTC,CASSEGGWKETQYF
NA,TRBV6-5,TRBJ1-1,NA,TGTGCCAGCAGTTACGAGGAAACAGATGAAGCTTTCTTT,CASSYEETDEAFF
NA,TRBV3-1,TRBJ1-3,many,TGTGCCAGCCGGACGAAGATCGACTCTGGAAACACCATATATTTT,CASRTKIDSGNTIYF
NA,TRBV10-3,TRBJ2-7,NA,TGTGCCATCAGGACTTACAGGGACGAGCAGTACTTC,CAIRTYRDEQYF
NA,TRBV6-8,TRBJ1-1,NA,TGTGCCAGCAGGAAAGGCGAGACTATGAACACTGAAGCTTTCTTT,CASRKGETMNTEAFF
NA,TRBV6-6,TRBJ2-2,few,TGTGCCAGCAGTTACTCGGATGGGCCTGAGGAGCTGTTTTTT,CASSYSDGPEELFF
TRBD1,TRBV19,TRBJ1-1,NA,TGTGCCAGTCGTCGGACAGGGGAGTTTTCTGAAGCTTTCTTT,CASRRTGEFSEAFF
TRBD1,TRBV6-1,TRBJ2-3,NA,TGTGCCAGCAGAAGCGGGACAGGGATTCTGAATACGCAGTATTTT,CASRSGTGILNTQYF
TRBD2,TRBV6-5,TRBJ2-3,NA,TGTGCCAGCACCTCCGGGGACCTAGCGGAGGAAACAGATACGCAGTATTTT,CASTSGDLAEETDTQYF
TRBD2,TRBV7-2,TRBJ2-7,many,TGTGCCAGCAGCCAAATAGCGGGGCCCAACTACGAGCAGTACTTC,CASSQIAGPNYEQYF
TRBD2,TRBV11-2,TRBJ2-1,NA,TGTGCCAGCAGCTTAGTAGCGGGGGGTATTGAGCAGTTCTTC,CASSLVAGGIEQFF
NA,TRBV19,TRBJ2-7,NA,TGTGCCAGTAGTAACGGGGGCTCCTACGAGCAGTACTTC,CASSNGGSYEQYF
NA,TRBV19,TRBJ1-2,NA,TGTGCCAGCACAACAGGGATTTATGGCTACACCTTC,CASTTGIYGYTF
NA,TRBV6-2/TRBV6-3,TRBJ2-1,NA,TGTGCTAGCAGTTTGTCGATTTCAAACTCCTACTATGAGCAGTTCTTC,CASSLSISNSYYEQFF
NA,TRBV7-7,TRBJ2-2,few,TGTGCTAGCAGCCCCCGTATTGGAGCGGCAACAAACACCGGGGAGCTGTTTTTT,CASSPRIGAATNTGELFF
NA,TRBV7-9,TRBJ1-4,NA,TGTGCCAGCAGCTTCTCCGGGGGCTTGGCTAATGAAAAACTGTTTTTT,CASSFSGGLANEKLFF
NA,TRBV5-1,TRBJ2-2,NA,TGCGCCAGCAGCTTAGGGACATGGAACACCGGGGAGCTGTTTTTT,CASSLGTWNTGELFF
TRBD2,TRBV10-3,TRBJ2-1,NA,TGTGCCATCAGTGGTAGCGGGGGTCTTGTATACAATGAGCAGTTCTTC,CAISGSGGLVYNEQFF
NA,TRBV12-3/TRBV12-4,TRBJ1-1,NA,TGTGCCAGCAGGGGAATGGGGGGGCGCGTAGATTTGAAGACTGAAGCTTTCTTT,CASRGMGGRVDLKTEAFF
NA,TRBV27,TRBJ1-6,NA,TGTGCCAGCAGTTTACGCAGCCTGGCACCCCTCCACTTT,CASSLRSLAPLHF
TRBD1,TRBV6-5,TRBJ1-6,few,TGTGCCAGCAGAACAGACAGGGGACCCAATTCACCCCTCCACTTT,CASRTDRGPNSPLHF
NA,TRBV12-3/TRBV12-4,TRBJ2-5,NA,TGTGCCAGCAGTTCTCAGGGGAGGGAGACCCAGTACTTC,CASSSQGRETQYF
TRBD1,TRBV12-3/TRBV12-4,TRBJ1-2,NA,TGTGCCAGCATCGGGACAGGGCACCGAACTAACTATGGCTACACCTTC,CASIGTGHRTNYGYTF
NA,TRBV12-3/TRBV12-4,TRBJ1-5,many,TGTGCCAGCAGCTTGGGAGTGGGGCAGCCCCAGCATTTT,CASSLGVGQPQHF
TRBD1,TRBV7-9,TRBJ1-2,NA,TGTGCCAGCAGCCCGACAGGGGCAATAGCCTATGGCTACACCTTC,CASSPTGAIAYGYTF
NA,TRBV7-4,TRBJ1-1,few,TGTGCCAGCAGCTTATTCGGGCAGGATCATTATGGGATGAACACTGAAGCTTTCTTT,CASSLFGQDHYGMNTEAFF
TRBD1,TRBV11-3,TRBJ2-7,few,TGTGCCAGCAGCTTAGGAGACAGGGGGCTCTACGAGCAGTACTTC,CASSLGDRGLYEQYF
TRBD1,TRBV12-3/TRBV12-4,TRBJ2-7,few,TGTGCCAGCAGTTACAGGGGGCTAGTATACGAGCAGTACTTC,CASSYRGLVYEQYF
NA,TRBV4-1,TRBJ2-5,NA,TGCGCCAGCAGCCAAGCCCGAGGGGGGGCACAGACCCAGTACTTC,CASSQARGGAQTQYF
NA,TRBV4-3,TRBJ1-4,few,TGCGCCAGCAGCCAAGGACAGTCGCCTAATGAAAAACTGTTTTTT,CASSQGQSPNEKLFF
TRBD1,TRBV6-1,TRBJ2-3,NA,TGTGCCAGCAGTGAAGGGACAGGGTGGGCAGATACGCAGTATTTT,CASSEGTGWADTQYF
NA,TRBV9,TRBJ2-1,few,TGTGCCAGCAGCGTAGTTGGGCATTCTGAGGTGAGCTCCTACAATGAGCAGTTCTTC,CASSVVGHSEVSSYNEQFF
NA,TRBV7-6,TRBJ2-2,many,TGTGCCAGCAGCTTAGAGTCGGTATGGCAGTTGGGCACCGGGGAGCTGTTTTTT,CASSLESVWQLGTGELFF